This entry lists 11 T cell receptor beta chains sequenced from one sample in a study of blood T cell repertoires in COVID-19. Generated by immunoSEQ multiplex PCR, the TCRdb table keeps only in-frame clones and is missing some. The sample has about 67,000 clones, about nine tenths seen once. Input material: peripheral blood. The receptors originated from a man aged 45-60 years with active COVID-19.

This clone was detected once. The V gene is TRBV5-1, the J gene TRBJ1-4; unclear D gene. V lost 0 bases to trimming and J lost 0 bases, with 12 bases between them. CDR3 size: 17 residues. CDR1 and CDR2 (germline): SGHRS, YFSETQ. CDR3 DNA: TGCGCCAGCAGCTTGGGGTCCACGGTTCCAACTAATGAAAAACTGTTTTTT. This sequence encodes CASSLGSTVPTNEKLFF.

This rearrangement joins TRBV5-4 to TRBJ1-2; D is ambiguous. The V and J ends lost 1 base and 3 bases respectively, with 10 bases between them. Germline values: CDR1 SGHNT, CDR2 YYREEE (reference sequence). The CDR3 covers 14 residues. Here the CDR3 reads CASSLFAEYYGYTF. The CDR3 bases are TGTGCCAGCAGCTTGTTCGCGGAATACTATGGCTACACCTTC.

This clone was observed a few times. The V gene is TRBV6-2 or TRBV6-3, the J gene TRBJ1-4; 7 positions match TRBD1. CDR1 MNHEY and CDR2 SVGEGT come from the germline V gene. CDR3 size: 15 residues. With 5 bases clipped from V and 6 bases from J, the junction kept 9 bases outside the gene matches. The CDR3 nucleotides read TGTGCCAGCAGTGATTTCGGACAGGCCGATGAAAAACTGTTTTTT. It translates to CASSDFGQADEKLFF.

The chain uses TRBV4-3 and TRBJ2-6; possible D gene TRBD2, 5 bases. Between the trimmed V and J ends, which lost 1 base and 0 bases, there was a span of 13 bases. Germline-derived CDR1 and CDR2 are LGHNA and YSLEER. This CDR3 spans 18 amino acids. Written as DNA, the CDR3 is TGCGCCAGCAGCCAAGTCTTTCCGGGGAGCTCTGGGGCCAACGTCCTGACTTTC. It translates to CASSQVFPGSSGANVLTF.

The rearrangement joins TRBV27 to TRBJ2-1, with TRBD1 identical over 8 bases. The CDR3 totals 16 residues. From germline, CDR1 is MNHEY and CDR2 SMNVEV (reference sequence). With 5 bases clipped from V and 0 bases from J, the junction kept 6 bases outside the gene matches. CDR3 sequence reads: CASSPRTGSSYNEQFF. The CDR3 DNA sequence: TGTGCCAGCAGTCCGAGGACAGGGAGCTCCTACAATGAGCAGTTCTTC.

The V call is TRBV3-1 (or the pseudogene TRBV3-2), the J call TRBJ2-1, with TRBD2 matching 7 bases. The V gene end was trimmed by 5 bases and the J gene end by 0 bases; junction bases not matched to a gene: 10. CDR1 and CDR2 from the germline V gene are LGHDT and YNNKEL (reference sequence). The CDR3 length is 17 residues. CDR3 region: CASSFPSGRSSYNEQFF. CDR3 nucleotides: TGTGCCAGCAGCTTCCCTAGCGGAAGGAGCTCCTACAATGAGCAGTTCTTC.

V gene TRBV27 combines with J gene TRBJ1-2, with D perhaps TRBD1 (5 bases). The CDR3 spans 12 residues. Germline loops: CDR1 MNHEY, CDR2 SMNVEV (reference sequence). V shed 8 bases and J shed 3 bases, with 10 bases lying between them. Here the CDR3 DNA reads TGTGCCAGCGAAGGGGCAGACTATGGCTACACCTTC. Its translation is CASEGADYGYTF.

This clone has just a few counts. The chain employs TRBV5-4 and TRBJ1-3; no clear D. Germline V lookup: CDR1 SGHNT, CDR2 YYREEE (reference sequence). CDR3 size: 14 residues. The ends were cut back, 3 bases at V and 0 bases at J, with 7 bases in the middle. The CDR3 DNA reads TGTGCCAGCAGCTCGGAGTACTCTGGAAACACCATATATTTT. Its translation is CASSSEYSGNTIYF.

The V gene is TRBV19, the J gene TRBJ2-1; no clear D gene. Germline V gene sequence: CDR1 LNHDA, CDR2 SQIVND (reference sequence). This CDR3 comprises 12 residues. V was shortened by 0 bases and J by 8 bases, with 5 bases between the two germline ends. CDR3 sequence (DNA): TGTGCCAGTAGTATAGAGCAGGATGAGCAGTTCTTC. Its translation: CASSIEQDEQFF.

In DNA form, the CDR3 reads TGTGCCAGCAGCCCACGACTAGGTGGTACTGGGGAGCTGTTTTTT. It specifies CASSPRLGGTGELFF. V usage is TRBV7-8 and J usage is TRBJ2-2, with a weak D call TRBD2 (6 bases). The V end lost 5 bases, the J end lost 8 bases, and 18 bases lay between the germline ends. In germline, CDR1 is SGHVS, CDR2 FQNEAQ. The CDR3 has 15 residues.

With regard to this clone: Additional DNA sequences in this sample encode the identical CDR3. The J gene is TRBJ1-5, the V gene TRBV4-3; D call uncertain. Germline CDR1 reads LGHNA; CDR2 reads YSLEER. The CDR3 has 16 residues. Trimming left V 0 bases short and J 2 bases short, with 11 bases between. The CDR3 spells CASSQDLRGGNQPQHF. CDR3 sequence (DNA): TGCGCCAGCAGCCAAGATTTGCGGGGTGGCAATCAGCCCCAGCATTTT.